These 31 T cell receptor beta chains originate from one sample sequenced in a study of T cells in Graves' hyperthyroidism and ophthalmopathy. Amplification of TCR beta CDR3 regions was performed using RNA transcripts as template. The primer set for the first-round RT-PCR of the TCR CDR3 was HTBI. TCRdb called the multiplex PCR reads again in MiXCR, with one record for every CDR3 protein. The repertoire holds hundreds of thousands of distinct CDR3 sequences, roughly 14% seen once, with approximately 4.2% in the top ten. Sequencing input: blood. All receptors derive from a woman aged 40-49 years with Graves' ophthalmopathy.

This clonotype was detected only a few times. Just one base apart from a much larger clone, this may be a read error. The CDR3 carries no conserved terminal phenylalanine or tryptophan, so it likely arises from a read error. The chain carries TRBV6-1 and TRBJ2-5; the match to TRBD1 covers 9 bases. This CDR3 contains 15 residues. Germline lookup yields CDR1 MNHNS and CDR2 SASEGT. V shed 8 bases, J shed 4 bases, and the junction held 11 bases outside the gene matches. The CDR3 region is CASRDREGYRETQYL. CDR3 nucleotides: TGTGCCAGCCGGGACAGGGAGGGTTACAGAGAGACCCAGTACCTC.

In this sample, this clonotype turned up a few times. The rearrangement links TRBV18 to TRBJ1-5; D remains ambiguous. Trimming took 0 bases from V and 0 from J, leaving 9 bases between them. This CDR3 region has 16 residues. CDR1 is KGHSH, CDR2 LQKENI, per germline. CDR3 residues: CASSPPGIVSNQPQHF. The CDR3, as DNA: TGTGCCAGCTCACCACCGGGAATAGTTAGCAATCAGCCCCAGCATTTT.

Many counts were recorded for this clonotype. The gene calls are TRBV6-2 or TRBV6-3 and TRBJ1-5; D gene uncertain. Per the germline V gene, CDR1 is MNHEY and CDR2 is SVGEGT. The length of the CDR3 is 15 residues. V lost 5 bases and J lost 1, with 12 bases in between. CDR3 loop: CASSTRPLSNQPQHF. CDR3 DNA: TGTGCCAGCAGTACCAGACCCCTAAGCAATCAGCCCCAGCATTTT.

The chain couples TRBV6-5 to TRBJ1-2; TRBD1 matches at 8 bases. V lost 4 bases to trimming and J lost 2 bases; unmatched junction nucleotides: 3. CDR1 is MNHEY, CDR2 SVGAGI, per germline. This CDR3 comprises 14 residues. Here the CDR3 reads CASSFRQGNYGYTF. DNA of the CDR3: TGTGCCAGCAGTTTCCGACAGGGGAACTATGGCTACACCTTC.

The CDR3 loop is CASSVDSPTGELFF. The CDR3 DNA reads TGTGCCAGCAGCGTGGACAGCCCCACCGGGGAGCTGTTTTTT. The V call is TRBV7-2, the J call TRBJ2-2; tentatively, D is TRBD1 (6 bases). Germline assignment: CDR1 SGHTA and CDR2 FQGNSA. The V end lost 5 bases, the J end lost 4 bases, and 11 bases lay between the germline ends. CDR3 length: 14 residues.

About this clonotype itself: A much more abundant neighbour one base away suggests this may be a read error. The chain is built from TRBV11-2 and TRBJ2-7, with a tentative D call TRBD1 (5 bases). The CDR3 has 14 amino acids. Per germline, CDR1 SGHAT and CDR2 FQNNGV. The CDR3 DNA reads as TGTGCCAGCAGCCAATTCGCAGGGAATTACGGGCAGTACTTC. It encodes CASSQFAGNYGQYF.

The V call is TRBV6-1, the J call TRBJ1-2; 8 bases line up with TRBD1. V gave up 6 bases and J gave up 6 bases; unmatched junction bases: 6. CDR1 MNHNS and CDR2 SASEGT come from the germline V gene. This CDR3 is built from 13 residues. For the CDR3, the DNA is TGTGCCAGCAGCCGGACAGGGAGAGATGGCTACACCTTC. Translated: CASSRTGRDGYTF.

Many counts were recorded for this clonotype. The genes are TRBV7-9 and TRBJ1-1; D gene ambiguous. Per germline, CDR1 SEHNR and CDR2 FQNEAQ (reference sequence). Trimming took 3 bases from V and 7 from J, leaving 9 bases between them. The CDR3 extends over 12 amino acids. Here the CDR3 reads CASSLGPNEAFF. In nucleotides, the CDR3 is TGTGCCAGCAGCTTGGGCCCTAATGAAGCTTTCTTT.

The chain combines TRBV2 with TRBJ1-1; D is unresolved. Deletions cut 8 bases from V and 14 bases from J, with 27 bases between. The CDR3 is 14 amino acids. In germline, CDR1 is SNHLY, CDR2 FYNNEI. The CDR3, as DNA: TGTGCCAGCTGCTTGGTGGTCGTGAGCGCTGGTAAGTTCTTT. It codes for CASCLVVVSAGKFF. The whole variable domain, remainder taken from reference TRBV2 and TRBJ1-1, is EPEVTQTPSHQVTQMGQEVILRCVPISNHLYFYWYRQILGQKVEFLVSFYNNEISEKSEIFDDQFSVERPDGSNFTLKIRSTKLEDSAMYFCASCLVVVSAGKFFGQGTRLTVV.

This clonotype has at least ten counts. The chain joins TRBV20-1 to TRBJ2-5, with 9 bases fitting TRBD2. Trimming at V came to 4 bases and at J to 1 base, leaving 7 bases not matched to a gene. The CDR3 extends over 15 amino acids. Germline-derived CDR1 and CDR2 are DFQATT and SNEGSKA (reference sequence). CDR3 in DNA: TGCAGTGCTACGAGGCTAGCGGGGTCCCAAGAGACCCAGTACTTC. Protein: CSATRLAGSQETQYF.

This clonotype was recorded at least ten times. This chain joins TRBV15 and TRBJ1-4; a possible D gene is TRBD1 (5 bases). The germline V gene has CDR1 LNHNV and CDR2 YYDKDF (reference sequence). The CDR3 runs 14 residues. The V gene lost 2 bases and the J gene lost 4 bases, with 8 bases spanning the gap. CDR3 loop: CATSRWGGNEKLFF. CDR3 nucleotides: TGTGCCACCAGCAGATGGGGGGGTAATGAAAAACTGTTTTTT.

The sample holds many counts of this clonotype. The chain joins TRBV9 to TRBJ2-7; 8 bases match TRBD1. Trimming cost V 2 bases and J 5 bases; bases outside gene matches: 9. The CDR3 runs 15 residues. Looked up from germline, CDR1 is SGDLS and CDR2 is YYNGEE. The CDR3 nucleotides read TGTGCCAGCAGCGTCGGAGGGCAGGGGGCCCACGAGCAGTACTTC. Its protein is CASSVGGQGAHEQYF.

This clonotype was seen ten or more times. J is TRBJ1-5 and V is TRBV5-1; D call uncertain. V was shortened by 0 bases and J by 3 bases, with 7 bases between the two germline ends. Per germline, CDR1 SGHRS and CDR2 YFSETQ. The CDR3 consists of 14 residues. CDR3 sequence (DNA): TGCGCCAGCAGCTTGGAGCCCACCAATCAGCCCCAGCATTTT. This sequence encodes CASSLEPTNQPQHF.

There are many counts of this clonotype. The chain carries TRBV20-1 and TRBJ1-2, with D unclear. The CDR3 length is 13 residues. The germline gives CDR1 DFQATT, CDR2 SNEGSKA (reference sequence). Trimming removed 3 bases at V and 3 bases at J, with 11 bases between. The CDR3 reads CSASPAGDYGYTF. The CDR3 bases are TGCAGTGCTAGTCCGGCCGGGGACTATGGCTACACCTTC.

This clonotype was recorded many times. V is TRBV20-1 and J is TRBJ2-2; tentative D call: TRBD1 (7 bases). Between the trimmed V and J ends, which lost 0 bases and 1 base, there was a span of 15 bases. The V gene's germline CDR1 is DFQATT and CDR2 SNEGSKA (reference sequence). CDR3 length: 17 residues. CDR3 amino acids: CSARDLRQGGNTGELFF. CDR3 sequence (DNA): TGCAGTGCTAGAGATCTCAGGCAGGGGGGGAACACCGGGGAGCTGTTTTTT.

This clonotype was seen ten or more times. This chain uses TRBV12-3 or TRBV12-4 with TRBJ1-2; D possibly corresponds to TRBD1 (5 bases). The CDR3 sequence is 16 residues long. V lost 3 bases, J lost 2 bases, and 16 bases lay in between. This CDR3 is CASSFPGGGDNYGYTF. In DNA, the CDR3 is TGTGCCAGCAGTTTCCCTGGGGGGGGGGACAACTATGGCTACACCTTC.

V usage is TRBV2 and J usage is TRBJ1-1; D gene unclear. Germline lookup yields CDR1 SNHLY and CDR2 FYNNEI. The CDR3 totals 13 residues. V lost 7 bases and J 6 bases, leaving 15 bases between the germline ends. The CDR3 sequence: CASNPTEGPEAFF. The CDR3 region has the DNA TGTGCCAGCAACCCCACAGAGGGTCCTGAAGCTTTCTTT.

Comment on this clonotype: A much larger clone is a single base away; this may be a read error. No conserved phenylalanine or tryptophan ends this CDR3, so it is likely a read error. V gene TRBV5-1 combines with J gene TRBJ1-1; 7 bases fit TRBD1. V was pared by 4 bases and J by 0 bases, with 9 bases of the junction left unmatched. Germline V gene lookup returns CDR1 SGHRS and CDR2 YFSETQ. The CDR3 contains 16 residues. The CDR3 region has the DNA TGCGCCAGCAGCCTAATACCGGGACAGCTGAACACTGAAGCTTTCTCT. Translated, it gives CASSLIPGQLNTEAFS.

This clonotype has ten or more counts. V gene TRBV28 combines with J gene TRBJ1-2; D remains unclear. CDR1 MDHEN and CDR2 SYDVKM come from the germline V gene. The CDR3 contains 13 residues. V lost 7 bases and J lost 4, with 13 bases in between. In DNA form, the CDR3 reads TGTGCCAGCACTCCCCCGGGGAGCTATGGCTACACCTTC. It translates to CASTPPGSYGYTF.

This clonotype came up many times. The CDR3 loop reads CSASLSREAFF. Here the CDR3 DNA reads TGCAGTGCTAGCTTGTCCCGGGAAGCTTTCTTT. This rearrangement joins TRBV20-1 to TRBJ1-1; D gene unclear. The CDR3 loop spans 11 amino acids. V shed 3 bases and J shed 8 bases, with 10 bases lying between them. Looked up from germline, CDR1 is DFQATT and CDR2 is SNEGSKA (reference sequence).

This clonotype was detected ten times or more. This chain joins TRBV29-1 and TRBJ1-1; tentatively, D is TRBD1 (6 bases). CDR1 and CDR2 (germline): SQVTM, ANQGSEA. This CDR3 region has 13 residues. V gave up 4 bases and J gave up 5 bases, with 14 bases separating them. CDR3: CSVAQGSGTEAFF. The CDR3 DNA is TGCAGCGTTGCTCAGGGGAGTGGGACTGAAGCTTTCTTT.

This clonotype was observed at least ten times. The V and J genes are TRBV6-1 and TRBJ1-5; 7 bases are a match to TRBD1. Per germline, CDR1 MNHNS and CDR2 SASEGT. The CDR3 runs 19 residues. V lost 3 bases, J lost 0 bases, and 14 bases stayed unmatched. The CDR3 is CASSDRGDSAYYSNQPQHF. The CDR3 region has the DNA TGTGCCAGCAGTGATAGGGGGGACAGCGCTTATTATAGCAATCAGCCCCAGCATTTT.

This clonotype was seen at least ten times. V usage is TRBV28 and J usage is TRBJ1-2; D is possibly TRBD1 (5 bases). Trimming pared 1 base from V and 2 bases from J, leaving 17 bases between. The CDR3 contains 17 residues. CDR1 MDHEN and CDR2 SYDVKM come from the germline V gene. The CDR3 coding sequence is TGTGCCAGCAGTTTATCAACGGGGACCAAGGGGAACTATGGCTACACCTTC. Amino acids: CASSLSTGTKGNYGYTF.

J is TRBJ1-1 and V is TRBV29-1; D gene ambiguous. Germline CDR1 reads SQVTM; CDR2 reads ANQGSEA. Trimming shortened V by 7 bases and J by 4 bases, and 13 bases separated the two germline ends. CDR3 size: 12 residues. The CDR3 loop reads CSAATGPTEAFF. CDR3 coding DNA: TGCAGCGCCGCCACTGGCCCCACTGAAGCTTTCTTT. The complete variable domain, with remaining parts taken from reference TRBV29-1 and TRBJ1-1, reads SAVISQKPSRDICQRGTSLTIQCQVDSQVTMMFWYRQQPGQSLTLIATANQGSEATYESGFVIDKFPISRPNLTFSTLTVSNMSPEDSSIYLCSAATGPTEAFFGQGTRLTVV.

In its sample, this clonotype was seen a few times. The CDR3 sequence is CASSLKQGRYEQYF. The CDR3 region has the DNA TGTGCCAGCAGTTTAAAACAGGGACGGTACGAGCAGTACTTC. The chain recombines TRBV28 with TRBJ2-7, with TRBD1 as a possible D gene (6 bases). The germline V gene encodes CDR1 MDHEN and CDR2 SYDVKM. This CDR3 is 14 amino acids long. Trimming took off 2 bases at V and 4 bases at J, with 12 bases between the two ends.

This clonotype has at least ten counts. The DNA of the CDR3 is TGTGCCAGCAGCCTTTTGCGGGAATTACAAGAGACCCAGTACTTC. This translates into CASSLLRELQETQYF. This rearrangement joins TRBV3-1 to TRBJ2-5, with D possibly being TRBD2 (6 bases). The CDR3 consists of 15 residues. V gave up 4 bases and J gave up 2 bases, with 14 bases separating them. CDR1 LGHDT and CDR2 YNNKEL come from the germline V gene (reference sequence).

This clonotype turned up a few times. Here the CDR3 DNA reads TGTGCCATCAGCGGAAACCAAGAGACCCAGTACTTC. This gives the protein CAISGNQETQYF. V gene TRBV10-3 combines with J gene TRBJ2-5; D is unresolved. CDR3 length: 12 amino acids. Germline loops: CDR1 ENHRY, CDR2 SYGVKD. Trimming left V 6 bases short and J 0 bases short, with 5 bases between.

In DNA form, the CDR3 reads TGTGCCAGCGGGGGACGGCGGGAGACCCAGTACTTC. Its translation is CASGGRRETQYF. The chain recombines TRBV28 with TRBJ2-5, with D perhaps assigned TRBD1 or TRBD2 (5 bases each). This CDR3 is built from 12 residues. Germline V gives CDR1 MDHEN, CDR2 SYDVKM. V shed 8 bases and J shed 5 bases, with 12 bases lying between them.

This clonotype was seen repeatedly, ten times or more. The CDR3 here is CAISELGESYNSPLHF. In DNA form, the CDR3 reads TGTGCCATCAGTGAATTGGGGGAGAGCTATAATTCACCCCTCCACTTT. This chain joins TRBV10-3 and TRBJ1-6; a weak D match, TRBD1 (5 bases). The CDR3 covers 16 residues. The germline V gene has CDR1 ENHRY and CDR2 SYGVKD. V dropped 3 bases and J dropped 3 bases, with 12 bases sitting between them.

This clonotype came up a few times. Sequence at one end of the junction differs from germline and may be a read error. The genes are TRBV6-2 or TRBV6-3 and TRBJ2-5; 13 bases agree with TRBD2. Germline V gene data show CDR1 as MNHEY and CDR2 as SVGEGT. The CDR3 contains 18 residues. The CDR3 DNA reads as TGTGCCAGCAGTTACCCAAGACTAGCGGGAGGAGGCCAAGAGACCCGGTACTTC. Translation gives CASSYPRLAGGGQETRYF.

In its sample, this clonotype was seen many times. The chain has TRBV2 and TRBJ2-7; 8 positions agree with TRBD1. Germline CDR1 and CDR2: SNHLY and FYNNEI. The CDR3 loop spans 15 amino acids. After removal of 5 bases from V and 7 bases from J, the junction contained 13 bases not matched to a gene. This CDR3 is CASSFRTGTSWEQYF. The CDR3 DNA follows: TGTGCCAGCAGTTTTCGGACAGGGACTTCCTGGGAGCAGTACTTC.